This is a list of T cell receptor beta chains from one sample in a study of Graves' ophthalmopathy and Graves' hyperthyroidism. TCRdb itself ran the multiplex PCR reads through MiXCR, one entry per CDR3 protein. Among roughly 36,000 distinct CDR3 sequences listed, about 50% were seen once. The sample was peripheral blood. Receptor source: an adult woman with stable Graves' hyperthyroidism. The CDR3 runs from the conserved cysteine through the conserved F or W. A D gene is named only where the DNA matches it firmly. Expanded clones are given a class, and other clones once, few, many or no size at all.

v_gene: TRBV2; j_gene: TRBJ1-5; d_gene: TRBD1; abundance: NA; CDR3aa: CASSGQGSNQPQHF; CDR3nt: TGTGCCAGCAGCGGACAGGGTAGCAATCAGCCCCAGCATTTT
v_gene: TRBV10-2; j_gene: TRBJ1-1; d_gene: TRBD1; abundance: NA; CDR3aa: CASSGDRATEAFF; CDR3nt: TGCGCCAGCAGTGGGGACAGGGCCACTGAAGCTTTCTTT
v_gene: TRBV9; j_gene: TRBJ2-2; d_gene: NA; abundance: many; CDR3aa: CASSVGHGQNTGELFF; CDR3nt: TGTGCCAGCAGCGTAGGTCACGGCCAGAACACCGGGGAGCTGTTTTTT
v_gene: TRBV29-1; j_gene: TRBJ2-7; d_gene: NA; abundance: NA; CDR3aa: CSVDEQYF; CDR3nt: TGCAGCGTTGACGAGCAGTACTTC
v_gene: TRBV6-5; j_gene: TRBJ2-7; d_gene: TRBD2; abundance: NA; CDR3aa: CASSTTSGASYEQYF; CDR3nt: TGTGCCAGCAGTACCACTAGCGGGGCCTCCTACGAGCAGTACTTC
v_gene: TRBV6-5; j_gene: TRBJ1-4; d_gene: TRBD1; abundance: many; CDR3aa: CASRLGTGNEKLFF; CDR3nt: TGTGCCAGCAGGTTAGGGACAGGGAATGAAAAACTGTTTTTT
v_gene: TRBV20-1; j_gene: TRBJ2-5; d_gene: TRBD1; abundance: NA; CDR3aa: CSAPTGTGEETQYF; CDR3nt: TGCAGTGCCCCTACCGGGACAGGAGAAGAGACCCAGTACTTC
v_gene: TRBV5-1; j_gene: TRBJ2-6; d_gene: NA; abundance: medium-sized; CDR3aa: CASSLDSYNSGANVLTF; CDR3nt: TGCGCCAGCAGCTTGGACAGTTATAACTCTGGGGCCAACGTCCTGACTTTC
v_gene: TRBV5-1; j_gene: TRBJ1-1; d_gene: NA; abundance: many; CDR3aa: CASSWGGATTEAFF; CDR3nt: TGCGCCAGCAGCTGGGGGGGCGCGACCACTGAAGCTTTCTTT
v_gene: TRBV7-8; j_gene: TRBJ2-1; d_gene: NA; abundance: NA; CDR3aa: CASSFWGQETQFF; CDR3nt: TGTGCCAGCAGCTTTTGGGGACAAGAGACCCAGTTCTTC
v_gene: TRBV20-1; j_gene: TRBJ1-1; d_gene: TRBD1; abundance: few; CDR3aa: CSADRGDTEAFF; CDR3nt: TGCAGTGCCGACAGGGGGGACACTGAAGCTTTCTTT
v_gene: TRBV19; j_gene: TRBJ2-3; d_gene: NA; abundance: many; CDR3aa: CASSGWPGRADTQYF; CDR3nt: TGTGCCAGTAGTGGGTGGCCGGGCCGGGCAGATACGCAGTATTTT
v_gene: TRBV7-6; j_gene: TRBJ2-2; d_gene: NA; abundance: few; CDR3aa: CASSLVLPGPTNTGELFF; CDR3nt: TGTGCCAGCAGCTTAGTACTTCCGGGTCCCACGAACACCGGGGAGCTGTTTTTT
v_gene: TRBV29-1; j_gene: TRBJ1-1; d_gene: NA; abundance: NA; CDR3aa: CSLEVDSEAFF; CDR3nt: TGCAGCTTAGAAGTCGACAGTGAAGCTTTCTTT
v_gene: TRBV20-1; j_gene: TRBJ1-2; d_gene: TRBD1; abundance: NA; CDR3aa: CGARDPGTGGYTF; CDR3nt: TGCGGTGCTAGAGACCCCGGGACAGGGGGCTACACCTTC
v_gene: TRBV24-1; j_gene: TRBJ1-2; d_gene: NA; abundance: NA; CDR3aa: CATSARGRGGYTF; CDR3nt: TGTGCCACCAGTGCCCGGGGAAGGGGGGGCTACACCTTC
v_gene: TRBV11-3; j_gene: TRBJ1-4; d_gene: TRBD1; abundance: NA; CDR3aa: CASSQSGTGGEKLFF; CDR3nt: TGTGCCAGCAGCCAATCCGGGACAGGGGGCGAAAAACTGTTTTTT